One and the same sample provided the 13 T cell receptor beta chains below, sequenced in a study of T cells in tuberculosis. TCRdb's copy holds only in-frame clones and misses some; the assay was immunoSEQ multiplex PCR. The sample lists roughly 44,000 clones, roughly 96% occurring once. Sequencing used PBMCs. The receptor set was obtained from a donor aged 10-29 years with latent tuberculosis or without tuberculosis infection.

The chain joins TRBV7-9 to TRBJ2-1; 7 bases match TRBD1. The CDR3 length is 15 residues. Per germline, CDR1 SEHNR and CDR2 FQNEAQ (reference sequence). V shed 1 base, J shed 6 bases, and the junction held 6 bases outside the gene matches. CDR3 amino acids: CASSLVEGAVNEQFF. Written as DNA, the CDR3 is TGTGCCAGCAGCTTAGTTGAGGGGGCGGTCAATGAGCAGTTCTTC.

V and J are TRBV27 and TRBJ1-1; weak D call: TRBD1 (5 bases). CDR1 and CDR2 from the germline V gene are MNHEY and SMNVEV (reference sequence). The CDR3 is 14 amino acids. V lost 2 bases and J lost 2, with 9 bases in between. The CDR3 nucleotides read TGTGCCAGCAGTTTAGCAGGGTTTAACACTGAAGCTTTCTTT. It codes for CASSLAGFNTEAFF.

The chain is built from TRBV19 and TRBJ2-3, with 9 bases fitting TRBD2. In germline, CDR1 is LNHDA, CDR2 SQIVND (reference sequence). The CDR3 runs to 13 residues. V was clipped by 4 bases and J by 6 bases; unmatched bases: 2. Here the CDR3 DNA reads TGTGCCAGTAGTAGCGGGAGGGCGGATACGCAGTATTTT. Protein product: CASSSGRADTQYF.

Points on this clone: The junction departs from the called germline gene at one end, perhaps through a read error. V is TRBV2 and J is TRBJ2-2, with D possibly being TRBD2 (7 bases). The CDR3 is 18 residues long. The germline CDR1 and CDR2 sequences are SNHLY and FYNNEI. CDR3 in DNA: TGTGCCAGCAGTCCCCCCGCGGGGGCGGAATGGAACACTGGGGAGCTGTTTTTT. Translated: CASSPPAGAEWNTGELFF.

The CDR3 loop is CASMGLGDTEAFF. CDR3 DNA sequence: TGCGCCAGCATGGGGTTAGGGGACACTGAAGCTTTCTTT. V and J are TRBV10-1 and TRBJ1-1; weak D call: TRBD1 (5 bases). CDR1 and CDR2 from the germline V gene are WNHNN and SYGVQD (reference sequence). V was cut by 7 bases and J by 3 bases, with 12 bases left in between. The CDR3 is made up of 13 amino acids.

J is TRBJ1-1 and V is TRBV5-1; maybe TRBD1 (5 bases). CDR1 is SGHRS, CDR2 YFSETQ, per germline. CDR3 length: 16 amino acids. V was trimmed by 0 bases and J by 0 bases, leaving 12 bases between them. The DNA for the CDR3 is TGCGCCAGCAGCTTGGGCACGAGGGACTTGAACACTGAAGCTTTCTTT. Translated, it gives CASSLGTRDLNTEAFF.

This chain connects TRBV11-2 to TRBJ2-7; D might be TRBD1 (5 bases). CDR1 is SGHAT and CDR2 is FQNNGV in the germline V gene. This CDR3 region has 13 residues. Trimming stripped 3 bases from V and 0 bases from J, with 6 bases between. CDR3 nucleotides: TGTGCCAGCAGCTTCCAGGGCTCCTACGAGCAGTACTTC. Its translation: CASSFQGSYEQYF.

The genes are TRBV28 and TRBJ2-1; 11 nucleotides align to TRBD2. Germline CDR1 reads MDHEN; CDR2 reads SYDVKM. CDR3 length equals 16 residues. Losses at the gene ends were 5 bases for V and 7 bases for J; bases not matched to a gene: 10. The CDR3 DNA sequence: TGTGCCAGCAGTACTCGGACTAGCGGGTTATATAATGAGCAGTTCTTC. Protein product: CASSTRTSGLYNEQFF. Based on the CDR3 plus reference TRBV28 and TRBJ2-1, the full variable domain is DVKVTQSSRYLVKRTGEKVFLECVQDMDHENMFWYRQDPGLGLRLIYFSYDVKMKEKGDIPEGYSVSREKKERFSLILESASTNQTSMYLCASSTRTSGLYNEQFFGPGTRLTVL.

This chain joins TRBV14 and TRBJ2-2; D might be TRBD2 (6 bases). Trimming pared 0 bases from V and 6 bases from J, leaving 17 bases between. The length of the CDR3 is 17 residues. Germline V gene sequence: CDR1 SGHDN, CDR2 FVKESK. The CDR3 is CASSQDLASTRSGELFF. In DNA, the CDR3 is TGTGCCAGCAGCCAAGATCTAGCGTCTACGCGGTCCGGGGAGCTGTTTTTT.

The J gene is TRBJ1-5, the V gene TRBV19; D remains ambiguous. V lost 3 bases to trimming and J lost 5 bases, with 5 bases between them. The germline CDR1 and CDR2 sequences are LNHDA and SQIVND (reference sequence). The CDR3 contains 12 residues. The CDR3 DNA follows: TGTGCCAGTAGTATCGGGGATCAGCCCCAGCATTTT. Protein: CASSIGDQPQHF.

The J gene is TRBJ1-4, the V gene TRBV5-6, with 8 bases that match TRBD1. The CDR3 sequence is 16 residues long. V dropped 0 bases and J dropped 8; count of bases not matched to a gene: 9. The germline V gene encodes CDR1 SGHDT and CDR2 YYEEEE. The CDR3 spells CASSLDLTGAREKLFF. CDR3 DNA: TGTGCCAGCAGCTTGGATCTGACAGGGGCAAGAGAAAAACTGTTTTTT.

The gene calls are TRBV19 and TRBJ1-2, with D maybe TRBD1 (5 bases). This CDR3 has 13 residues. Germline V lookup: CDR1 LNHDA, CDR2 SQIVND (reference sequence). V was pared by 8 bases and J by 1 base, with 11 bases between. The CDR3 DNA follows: TGTGCCAGTTCTGCAGGGATTAACTATGGCTACACCTTC. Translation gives CASSAGINYGYTF.

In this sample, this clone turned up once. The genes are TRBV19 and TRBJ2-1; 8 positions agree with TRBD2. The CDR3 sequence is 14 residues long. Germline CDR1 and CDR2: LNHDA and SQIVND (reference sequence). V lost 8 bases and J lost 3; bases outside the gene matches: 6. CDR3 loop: CASRSGDNYNEQFF. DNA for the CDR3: TGTGCCAGTCGTAGCGGGGATAACTACAATGAGCAGTTCTTC. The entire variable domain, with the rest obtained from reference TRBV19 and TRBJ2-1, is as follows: DGGITQSPKYLFRKEGQNVTLSCEQNLNHDAMYWYRQDPGQGLRLIYYSQIVNDFQKGDIAEGYSVSREKKESFPLTVTSAQKNPTAFYLCASRSGDNYNEQFFGPGTRLTVL.